The clone carrying this T cell receptor beta chain appeared a few times. Its antigen is unidentified. The data are from a study of early T cells in non-severe SARS-CoV-2 infection. The study's findings and limits: Database matching using VDJdb favored anti-spike CD8 responses, with private and CD4 specificities left missing.

The TCR library protocol attached unique molecular identifiers to the individual cDNA molecules. TCRdb itself ran the 5' RACE reads through MiXCR, one entry per CDR3 protein. The table lists about 80,000 distinct CDR3 sequences, about 12% of them singletons. Input material: whole blood. This sequence originates from an adult who was a healthcare worker with PCR-confirmed SARS-CoV-2 infection or an uninfected control (not recorded which).

DNA for the CDR3: TGTGCCTGGAGTGTAACCCGGGGAGACGAGCAGTACTTC. Encoded protein: CAWSVTRGDEQYF. This sequence joins TRBV30 and TRBJ2-7, with D possibly matching TRBD2 (5 bases). V dropped 0 bases and J dropped 5 bases, with 11 bases sitting between them. Germline loops: CDR1 GTSNPN, CDR2 SVGIG (reference sequence). This CDR3 has 13 residues.